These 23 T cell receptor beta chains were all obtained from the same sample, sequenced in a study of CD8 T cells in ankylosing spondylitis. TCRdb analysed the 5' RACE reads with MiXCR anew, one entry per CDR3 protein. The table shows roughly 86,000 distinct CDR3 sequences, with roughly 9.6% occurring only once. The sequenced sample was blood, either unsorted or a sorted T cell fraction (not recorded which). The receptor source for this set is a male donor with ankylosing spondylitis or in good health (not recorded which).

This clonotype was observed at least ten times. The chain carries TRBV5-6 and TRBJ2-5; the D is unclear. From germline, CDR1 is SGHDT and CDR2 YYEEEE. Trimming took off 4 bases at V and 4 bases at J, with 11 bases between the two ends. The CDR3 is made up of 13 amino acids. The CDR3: CASSPNYGETQYF. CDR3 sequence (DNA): TGTGCCAGCAGCCCAAACTATGGAGAGACCCAGTACTTC.

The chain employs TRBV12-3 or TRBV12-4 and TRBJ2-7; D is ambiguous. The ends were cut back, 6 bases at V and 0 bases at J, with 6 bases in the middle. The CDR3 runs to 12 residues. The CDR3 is CASRGFSYEQYF. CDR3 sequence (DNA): TGTGCCAGCAGGGGGTTCTCCTACGAGCAGTACTTC.

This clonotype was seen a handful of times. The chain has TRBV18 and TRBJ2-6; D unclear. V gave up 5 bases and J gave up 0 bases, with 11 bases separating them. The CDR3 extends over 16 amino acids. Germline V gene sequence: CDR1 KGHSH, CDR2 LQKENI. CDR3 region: CASSSTTFSGANVLTF. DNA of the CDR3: TGTGCCAGCTCATCGACAACATTCTCTGGGGCCAACGTCCTGACTTTC.

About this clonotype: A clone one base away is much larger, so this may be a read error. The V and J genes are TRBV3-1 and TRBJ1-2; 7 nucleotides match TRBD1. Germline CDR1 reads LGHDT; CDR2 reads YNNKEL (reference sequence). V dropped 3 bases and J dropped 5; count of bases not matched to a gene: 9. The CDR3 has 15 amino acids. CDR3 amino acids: CASSHTAGTVYGYTF. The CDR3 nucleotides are TGTGCCAGCAGCCATACGGCCGGGACAGTTTATGGCTACACCTTC. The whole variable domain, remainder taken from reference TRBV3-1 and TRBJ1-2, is DTAVSQTPKYLVTQMGNDKSIKCEQNLGHDTMYWYKQDSKKFLKIMFSYNNKELIINETVPNRFSPKSPDKAHLNLHINSLELGDSAVYFCASSHTAGTVYGYTFGSGTRLTVV.

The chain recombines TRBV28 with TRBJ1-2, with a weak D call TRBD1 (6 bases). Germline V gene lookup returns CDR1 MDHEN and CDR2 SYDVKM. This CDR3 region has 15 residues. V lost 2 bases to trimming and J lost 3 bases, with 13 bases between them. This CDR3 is CASSLSEGEYYGYTF. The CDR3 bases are TGTGCCAGCAGTTTAAGCGAGGGGGAGTACTATGGCTACACCTTC.

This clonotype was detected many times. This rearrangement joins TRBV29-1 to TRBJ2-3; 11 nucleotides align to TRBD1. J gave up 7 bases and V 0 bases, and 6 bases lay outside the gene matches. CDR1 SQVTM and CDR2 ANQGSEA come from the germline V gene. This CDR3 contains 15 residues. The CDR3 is CSVEDPDRGPYTQYF. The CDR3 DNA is TGCAGCGTTGAAGACCCGGACAGGGGGCCTTATACGCAGTATTTT.

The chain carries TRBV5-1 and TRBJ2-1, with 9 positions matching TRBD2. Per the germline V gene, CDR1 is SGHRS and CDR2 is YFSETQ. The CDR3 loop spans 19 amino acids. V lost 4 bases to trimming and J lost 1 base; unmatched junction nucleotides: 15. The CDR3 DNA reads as TGCGCCAGCAGCCCCGATTCTAGCGGGATGCCGAAATCCTACAATGAGCAGTTCTTC. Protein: CASSPDSSGMPKSYNEQFF.

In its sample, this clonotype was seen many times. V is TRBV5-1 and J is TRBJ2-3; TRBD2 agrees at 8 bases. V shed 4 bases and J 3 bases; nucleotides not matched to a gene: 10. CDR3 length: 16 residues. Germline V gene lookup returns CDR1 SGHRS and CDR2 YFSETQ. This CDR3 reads CASSDQRERATDTQYF. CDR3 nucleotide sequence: TGCGCCAGCAGCGATCAGCGGGAGCGAGCAACAGATACGCAGTATTTT.

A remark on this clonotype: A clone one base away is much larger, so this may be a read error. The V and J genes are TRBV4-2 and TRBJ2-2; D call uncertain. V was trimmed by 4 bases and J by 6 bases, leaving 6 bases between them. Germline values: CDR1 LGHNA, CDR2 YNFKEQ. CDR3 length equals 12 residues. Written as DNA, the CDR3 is TGTGCCAGCAGCCCCCAGGCCGGGGAGCTGTTTTTT. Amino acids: CASSPQAGELFF.

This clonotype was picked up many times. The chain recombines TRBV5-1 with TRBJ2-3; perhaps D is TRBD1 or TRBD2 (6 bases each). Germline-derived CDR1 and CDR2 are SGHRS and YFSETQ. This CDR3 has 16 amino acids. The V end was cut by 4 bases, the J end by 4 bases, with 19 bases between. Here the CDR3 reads CASSPRMGGRSDTQYF. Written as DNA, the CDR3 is TGCGCCAGCAGCCCCAGGATGGGGGGCCGATCAGATACGCAGTATTTT.

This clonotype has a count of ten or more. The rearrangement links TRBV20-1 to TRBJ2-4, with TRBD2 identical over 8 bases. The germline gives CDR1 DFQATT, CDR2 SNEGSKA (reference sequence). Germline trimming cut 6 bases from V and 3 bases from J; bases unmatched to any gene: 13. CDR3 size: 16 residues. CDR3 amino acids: CSAEIPGGPNKNIQYF. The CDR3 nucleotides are TGCAGTGCAGAGATTCCGGGGGGGCCGAACAAAAACATTCAGTACTTC.

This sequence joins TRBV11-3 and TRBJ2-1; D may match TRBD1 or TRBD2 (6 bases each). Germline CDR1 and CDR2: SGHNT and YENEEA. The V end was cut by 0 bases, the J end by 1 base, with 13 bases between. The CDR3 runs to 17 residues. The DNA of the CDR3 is TGTGCCAGCAGCTTAGATGGGGGGCACGATTCCTACAATGAGCAGTTCTTC. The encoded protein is CASSLDGGHDSYNEQFF. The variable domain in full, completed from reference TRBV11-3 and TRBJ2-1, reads EAGVVQSPRYKIIEKKQPVAFWCNPISGHNTLYWYLQNLGQGPELLIRYENEEAVDDSQLPKDRFSAERLKGVDSTLKIQPAELGDSAVYLCASSLDGGHDSYNEQFFGPGTRLTVL.

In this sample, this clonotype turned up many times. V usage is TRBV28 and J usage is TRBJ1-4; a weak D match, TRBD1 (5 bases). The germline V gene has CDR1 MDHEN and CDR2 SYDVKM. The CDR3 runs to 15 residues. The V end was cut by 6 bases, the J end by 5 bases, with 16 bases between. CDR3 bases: TGTGCCAGCAGCCAGTTCCGGGGGGTCAATGAAAAACTGTTTTTT. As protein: CASSQFRGVNEKLFF.

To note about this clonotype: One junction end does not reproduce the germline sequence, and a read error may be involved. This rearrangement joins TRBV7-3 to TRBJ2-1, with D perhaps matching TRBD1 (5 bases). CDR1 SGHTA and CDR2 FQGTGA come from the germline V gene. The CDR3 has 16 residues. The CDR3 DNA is TGTGCCAGCTGCTTAAAAGGGTCGGCAAGGGGCAATGAGCAGTTCTTC. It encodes CASCLKGSARGNEQFF. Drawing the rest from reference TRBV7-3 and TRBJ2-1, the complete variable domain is GAGVSQTPSNKVTEKGKYVELRCDPISGHTALYWYRQSLGQGPEFLIYFQGTGAADDSGLPNDRFFAVRPEGSVSTLKIQRTERGDSAVYLCASCLKGSARGNEQFFGPGTRLTVL.

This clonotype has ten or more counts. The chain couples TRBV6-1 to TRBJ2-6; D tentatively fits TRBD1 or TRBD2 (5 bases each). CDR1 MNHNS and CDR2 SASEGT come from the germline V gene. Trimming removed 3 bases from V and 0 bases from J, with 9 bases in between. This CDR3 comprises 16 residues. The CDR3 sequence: CASSDTGTSGANVLTF. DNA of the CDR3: TGTGCCAGCAGTGACACCGGGACCTCTGGGGCCAACGTCCTGACTTTC.

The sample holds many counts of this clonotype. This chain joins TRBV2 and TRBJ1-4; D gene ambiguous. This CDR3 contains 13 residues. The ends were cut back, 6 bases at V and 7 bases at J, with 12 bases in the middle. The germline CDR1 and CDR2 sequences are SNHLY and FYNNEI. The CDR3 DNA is TGTGCCAGCAGGGTGGGCGCTAGTGAAAAACTGTTTTTT. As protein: CASRVGASEKLFF.

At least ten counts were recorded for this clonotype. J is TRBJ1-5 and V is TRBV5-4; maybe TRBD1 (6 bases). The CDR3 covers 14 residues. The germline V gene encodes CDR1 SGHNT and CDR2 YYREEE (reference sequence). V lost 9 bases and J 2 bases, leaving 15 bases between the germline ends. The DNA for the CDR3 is TGTGCCACCTCGGTCGGGGGCGGCAATCAGCCCCAGCATTTT. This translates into CATSVGGGNQPQHF. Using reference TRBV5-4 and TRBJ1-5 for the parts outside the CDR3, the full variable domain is ETGVTQSPTHLIKTRGQQVTLRCSSQSGHNTVSWYQQALGQGPQFIFQYYREEENGRGNFPPRFSGLQFPNYSSELNVNALELDDSALYLCATSVGGGNQPQHFGDGTRLSIL.

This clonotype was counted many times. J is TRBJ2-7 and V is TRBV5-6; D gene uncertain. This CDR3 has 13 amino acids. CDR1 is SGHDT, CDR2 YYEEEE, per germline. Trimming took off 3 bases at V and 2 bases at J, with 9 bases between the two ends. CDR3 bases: TGTGCCAGCAGCTCATCGAACACCTACGAGCAGTACTTC. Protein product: CASSSSNTYEQYF.

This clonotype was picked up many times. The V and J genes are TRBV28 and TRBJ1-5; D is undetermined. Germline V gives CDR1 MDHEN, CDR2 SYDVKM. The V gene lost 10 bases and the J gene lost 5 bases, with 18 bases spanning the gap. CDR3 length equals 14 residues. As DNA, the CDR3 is TGTGCCATAACGCCAGGAAGGATGTATCAGCCCCAGCATTTT. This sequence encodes CAITPGRMYQPQHF.

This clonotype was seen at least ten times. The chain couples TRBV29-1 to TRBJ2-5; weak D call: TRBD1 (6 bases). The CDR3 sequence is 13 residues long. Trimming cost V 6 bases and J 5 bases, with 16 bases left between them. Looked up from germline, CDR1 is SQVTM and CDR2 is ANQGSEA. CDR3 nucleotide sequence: TGCAGCGTCAGACAGGTCCTAGGGGAGACCCAGTACTTC. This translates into CSVRQVLGETQYF.

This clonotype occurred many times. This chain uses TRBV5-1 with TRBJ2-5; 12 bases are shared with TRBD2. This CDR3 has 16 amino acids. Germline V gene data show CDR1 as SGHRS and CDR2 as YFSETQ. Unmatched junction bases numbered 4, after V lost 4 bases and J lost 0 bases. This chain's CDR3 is CASSRGLAGYQETQYF. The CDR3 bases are TGCGCCAGCAGCCGCGGACTAGCGGGGTACCAAGAGACCCAGTACTTC.

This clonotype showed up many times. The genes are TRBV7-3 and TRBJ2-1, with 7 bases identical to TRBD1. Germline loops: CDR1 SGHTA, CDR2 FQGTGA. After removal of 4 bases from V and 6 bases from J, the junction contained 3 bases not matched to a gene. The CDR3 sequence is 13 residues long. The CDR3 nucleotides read TGTGCCAGCAGCTCGGGACAGTCCAATGAGCAGTTCTTC. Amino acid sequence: CASSSGQSNEQFF.

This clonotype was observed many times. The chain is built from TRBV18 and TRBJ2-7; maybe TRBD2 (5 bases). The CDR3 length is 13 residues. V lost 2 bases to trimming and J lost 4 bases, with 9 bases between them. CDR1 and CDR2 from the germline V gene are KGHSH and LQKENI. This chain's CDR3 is CASSPFGEYEQYF. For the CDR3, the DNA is TGTGCCAGCTCACCATTCGGGGAGTACGAGCAGTACTTC.